These 27 T cell receptor beta chains share one sample of origin, sequenced in a study of T cells after posttransplantation cyclophosphamide. TCRdb's copy holds only in-frame clones and misses some; the assay was immunoSEQ multiplex PCR. The sample was found to contain around 3,400 clones, and every one recurs. Treatment was busulfan-fludarabine conditioning, a marrow graft, and cyclophosphamide on days +3 and +4. The input for sequencing was PBMCs, taken after allogeneic stem cell transplant with posttransplant cyclophosphamide. The receptor set was obtained from a male patient aged 30 to 39 who received an allogeneic stem cell transplant from a related donor, was CMV-positive, and had acute GVHD only. A subset of T cells may come from the graft donor.

Judged by abundance, this clone is medium-sized. This chain joins TRBV27 and TRBJ2-5, with a weak D call TRBD2 (6 bases). The germline V gene encodes CDR1 MNHEY and CDR2 SMNVEV (reference sequence). V was pared by 3 bases and J by 2 bases, with 22 bases between. The CDR3 is 18 residues long. The CDR3 sequence is CASSLCRAGGNTQETQYF. The DNA for the CDR3 is TGTGCCAGCAGTTTGTGCAGAGCCGGGGGAAATACACAAGAGACCCAGTACTTC.

This clone was recorded at least ten times. CDR3 coding DNA: TGTGCCAGCAGACAACACAATGAGCAGTTCTTC. Translation: CASRQHNEQFF. The chain links TRBV7-8 to TRBJ2-1; D is unresolved. The CDR3 runs 11 residues. CDR1 and CDR2 from the germline V gene are SGHVS and FQNEAQ. With 6 bases removed from V and 5 bases from J, the gap between germline ends came to 5 bases.

This clone occurred many times. CDR3 nucleotide sequence: TGTGCCAGCAGCTTACCCGGACAGGGGAGAACTGAAGCTTTCTTT. This codes for CASSLPGQGRTEAFF. The chain recombines TRBV7-9 with TRBJ1-1, with 9 nucleotides matching TRBD1. Germline lookup yields CDR1 SEHNR and CDR2 FQNEAQ (reference sequence). This CDR3 has 15 residues. Unmatched junction bases numbered 6, after V lost 2 bases and J lost 5 bases.

The table lists this clone with many counts. The chain carries TRBV7-8 and TRBJ1-5; 7 nucleotides line up with TRBD1. CDR1 and CDR2 from the germline V gene are SGHVS and FQNEAQ. CDR3 length: 15 amino acids. V dropped 5 bases and J dropped 11; count of bases not matched to a gene: 15. As DNA, the CDR3 is TGTGCCAGCAGCAGCGACAGGGACTTATCGGACACCCAGCATTTT. Translation gives CASSSDRDLSDTQHF.

This clone has at least ten counts. J is TRBJ1-5 and V is TRBV18; 10 nucleotides agree with TRBD1. Per germline, CDR1 KGHSH and CDR2 LQKENI. V dropped 2 bases and J dropped 8; count of bases not matched to a gene: 6. The CDR3 runs 15 residues. The CDR3 DNA sequence: TGTGCCAGCTCACCAGACAGGGGGCGCGGGGAGCCCCAGCATTTT. Amino acids: CASSPDRGRGEPQHF.

This clone was seen many times. This chain joins TRBV11-3 and TRBJ2-2, with TRBD2 matching over 8 bases. CDR1 SGHNT and CDR2 YENEEA come from the germline V gene. The ends lost 5 bases at V and 6 bases at J; junction bases unmatched: 8. The CDR3 spans 15 residues. CDR3 amino acids: CASSKQRGQAGELFF. The CDR3 region has the DNA TGTGCCAGCAGCAAACAGCGGGGGCAGGCCGGGGAGCTGTTTTTT.

This clone showed up many times. The J gene is TRBJ2-3, the V gene TRBV9; no clear D. CDR3 length: 13 residues. CDR1 is SGDLS, CDR2 YYNGEE, per germline. V shed 2 bases and J shed 5 bases, with 9 bases lying between them. The CDR3 is CASSVSFRDTQYF. The CDR3 region has the DNA TGTGCCAGCAGCGTGTCGTTCAGAGATACGCAGTATTTT.

This clone was counted ten times or more. V usage is TRBV29-1 and J usage is TRBJ2-7, with TRBD1 matching over 8 bases. This CDR3 is built from 15 residues. V was pared by 5 bases and J by 5 bases, with 14 bases of the junction left unmatched. Germline V CDR1 and CDR2: SQVTM, ANQGSEA. CDR3 region: CSVSRAGQGLDEQYF. CDR3 bases: TGCAGCGTTTCCCGAGCTGGACAGGGATTAGACGAGCAGTACTTC.

Many counts were recorded for this clone. The rearrangement links TRBV5-8 to TRBJ1-5, with D tentatively TRBD1 (6 bases). The length of the CDR3 is 16 residues. Germline CDR1 SGHTS, CDR2 YDEGEE. V was shortened by 1 base and J by 4 bases, with 15 bases between the two germline ends. This chain's CDR3 is CASSLWTQQGNQPQHF. The DNA for the CDR3 is TGTGCCAGCAGCTTGTGGACGCAACAGGGAAATCAGCCCCAGCATTTT.

The table lists this clone with many counts. This chain connects TRBV7-7 to TRBJ1-1; a possible D gene is TRBD1 (6 bases). The germline V gene has CDR1 SSHAT and CDR2 FNYEAQ (reference sequence). Trimming removed 8 bases at V and 4 bases at J, with 29 bases between. The CDR3 is made up of 18 amino acids. The CDR3 nucleotides read TGTGCCAGCCACCTGGATGGGGGGGGGCGCCAGGCCGCCACTGAAGCTTTCTTT. Its translation: CASHLDGGGRQAATEAFF.

This clone appeared many times. This sequence joins TRBV11-2 and TRBJ2-7; possibly TRBD2 for D (6 bases). This CDR3 has 14 residues. Germline V gene lookup returns CDR1 SGHAT and CDR2 FQNNGV. V lost 3 bases and J lost 3, with 12 bases in between. The CDR3 nucleotides read TGTGCCAGCAGCTTTGGGGCGGGGATCTACGAGCAGTACTTC. Translation gives CASSFGAGIYEQYF.

By proportion, this clone is medium-sized. The chain links TRBV5-5 to TRBJ2-1; a weak D match, TRBD1 (5 bases). Deletions cut 0 bases from V and 9 bases from J, with 7 bases between. The germline CDR1 and CDR2 sequences are SGHKS and YYEKEE (reference sequence). The CDR3 sequence is 12 residues long. The CDR3 is CASSLGTSEQFF. The CDR3 DNA reads as TGTGCCAGCAGCTTGGGGACAAGTGAGCAGTTCTTC.

By proportion, this clone is medium-sized. V gene TRBV7-9 combines with J gene TRBJ1-4; D perhaps matches TRBD1 (6 bases). In germline, CDR1 is SEHNR, CDR2 FQNEAQ (reference sequence). The CDR3 sequence is 16 residues long. The V and J ends lost 1 base and 5 bases respectively, with 14 bases between them. The CDR3 region has the DNA TGTGCCAGCAGCTTAGATATTGGACAGCGGAATGAAAAACTGTTTTTT. Amino acid sequence: CASSLDIGQRNEKLFF.

This clone showed up many times. This chain joins TRBV12-5 and TRBJ2-2; TRBD1 might be the D (5 bases). The germline gives CDR1 LGHNT, CDR2 FRNRAP. V was shortened by 4 bases and J by 6 bases, with 15 bases between the two germline ends. The CDR3 sequence is 15 residues long. In DNA form, the CDR3 reads TGTGCTAGTGGTTCCCATTCAACAGGATCCGGGGAGCTGTTTTTT. Amino acids: CASGSHSTGSGELFF. Full variable domain (rest looked up from reference TRBV12-5 and TRBJ2-2): DARVTQTPRHKVTEMGQEVTMRCQPILGHNTVFWYRQTMMQGLELLAYFRNRAPLDDSGMPKDRFSAEMPDATLATLKIQPSEPRDSAVYFCASGSHSTGSGELFFGEGSRLTVL.

This clone was found many times. The rearrangement joins TRBV28 to TRBJ1-6; no firm D call. The germline V gene encodes CDR1 MDHEN and CDR2 SYDVKM. Trimming stripped 6 bases from V and 12 bases from J, with 9 bases between. There are 11 residues in the CDR3. The CDR3 DNA sequence: TGTGCCAGCAGAGCACCTGGACCCCTCCACTTT. Protein: CASRAPGPLHF.

This clone was detected ten times or more. The chain employs TRBV5-4 and TRBJ1-1; 7 nucleotides agree with TRBD1. The CDR3 length is 16 residues. Germline loops: CDR1 SGHNT, CDR2 YYREEE (reference sequence). V gave up 4 bases and J gave up 8 bases; unmatched junction bases: 17. The CDR3 sequence: CASSPKGQTIISEAFF. The DNA for the CDR3 is TGTGCCAGCAGCCCCAAGGGACAGACCATTATCAGCGAAGCTTTCTTT.

This clone was observed at least ten times. The chain carries TRBV6-1 and TRBJ1-6, with 8 bases fitting TRBD1. Germline V gene sequence: CDR1 MNHNS, CDR2 SASEGT. The CDR3 contains 15 residues. Trimming took 6 bases from V and 13 from J; bases not matched to a gene: 14. The CDR3 loop reads CASRSSGQARAPLHF. The CDR3 nucleotides read TGTGCCAGCAGATCATCGGGACAGGCTCGGGCCCCCCTCCACTTT.

The sample holds many counts of this clone. V is TRBV6-1 and J is TRBJ1-6, with a possible D match to TRBD1 (5 bases). Looked up from germline, CDR1 is MNHNS and CDR2 is SASEGT. V lost 2 bases and J lost 7, with 15 bases in between. CDR3 length equals 16 residues. The CDR3 protein is CASSEMVRQRNSPLHF. CDR3 nucleotide sequence: TGTGCCAGCAGTGAAATGGTTCGACAGAGAAATTCACCCCTCCACTTT.

Within the sample, this clone is medium-sized. The rearrangement uses TRBV6-5 and TRBJ1-2; 9 bases are shared with TRBD1. V shed 7 bases, J shed 4 bases, and the junction held 10 bases outside the gene matches. Per the germline V gene, CDR1 is MNHEY and CDR2 is SVGAGI. This CDR3 contains 15 residues. The CDR3 DNA is TGTGCCAGCAAGCCCCCGGGACAGGGTGGCTATGGCTACACCTTC. This gives the protein CASKPPGQGGYGYTF.

This clone was seen ten or more times. This chain connects TRBV7-2 to TRBJ1-2; D ambiguous. V lost 5 bases, J lost 8 bases, and 12 bases lay in between. This CDR3 spans 12 amino acids. Per the germline V gene, CDR1 is SGHTA and CDR2 is FQGNSA. CDR3 in amino acids: CASSERSGGYTF. CDR3 nucleotides: TGTGCCAGCAGCGAAAGAAGTGGCGGCTACACCTTC.

There are many counts of this clone. The chain employs TRBV5-1 and TRBJ1-1, with 10 bases aligning to TRBD1. Germline V gene lookup returns CDR1 SGHRS and CDR2 YFSETQ. This CDR3 has 16 residues. Germline trimming cut 4 bases from V and 5 bases from J; bases unmatched to any gene: 11. CDR3 loop: CASSPGQGGAYTEAFF. CDR3 DNA: TGCGCCAGCAGCCCCGGACAGGGGGGGGCTTATACTGAAGCTTTCTTT.

This clone was seen many times. The chain uses TRBV12-3 or TRBV12-4 and TRBJ2-3; D uncertain. V was cut by 5 bases and J by 0 bases, with 15 bases left in between. The CDR3 is made up of 16 amino acids. The CDR3 coding sequence is TGTGCCAGCAGTCCTGAATCGCACACGAGCACAGATACGCAGTATTTT. This codes for CASSPESHTSTDTQYF.

This clone showed up many times. The CDR3 protein is CASSFGGGSNQPQHF. The CDR3 DNA follows: TGTGCCAGCAGCTTCGGAGGGGGTAGCAATCAGCCCCAGCATTTT. The rearrangement joins TRBV7-9 to TRBJ1-5, with D perhaps matching TRBD1 (6 bases). The length of the CDR3 is 15 residues. V lost 3 bases, J lost 0 bases, and 9 bases lay in between. The V gene's germline CDR1 is SEHNR and CDR2 FQNEAQ (reference sequence).

This clone was detected many times. The rearrangement joins TRBV29-1 to TRBJ2-7; 7 bases agree with TRBD1. From germline, CDR1 is SQVTM and CDR2 ANQGSEA. V lost 7 bases, J lost 0 bases, and 3 bases stayed unmatched. This CDR3 has 12 amino acids. CDR3 in amino acids: CSGRGISYEQYF. As DNA, the CDR3 is TGCAGCGGCAGGGGGATCTCCTACGAGCAGTACTTC.

This clone was seen repeatedly, ten times or more. The chain uses TRBV7-9 and TRBJ1-6, with D perhaps TRBD1 (5 bases). CDR3 size: 14 residues. The ends were cut back, 0 bases at V and 7 bases at J, with 7 bases in the middle. From germline, CDR1 is SEHNR and CDR2 FQNEAQ (reference sequence). DNA for the CDR3: TGTGCCAGCAGCTTAGCGAACAGGAATTCACCCCTCCACTTT. As protein: CASSLANRNSPLHF.

This clone was picked up many times. The V and J genes are TRBV7-6 and TRBJ2-5; the match to TRBD2 covers 14 bases. CDR1 is SGHVS and CDR2 is FNYEAQ in the germline V gene. V was pared by 5 bases and J by 4 bases, with 6 bases of the junction left unmatched. CDR3 size: 16 residues. CDR3 DNA sequence: TGTGCCAGCAGCCCGCTGACTAGCGGGGGGGGAGAGACCCAGTACTTC. It specifies CASSPLTSGGGETQYF.

This clone was seen ten or more times. The rearrangement uses TRBV28 and TRBJ1-2; D is perhaps TRBD1 (5 bases). The CDR3 length is 14 residues. The V gene's germline CDR1 is MDHEN and CDR2 SYDVKM. V was cut by 3 bases and J by 4 bases, with 12 bases left in between. The CDR3 DNA reads as TGTGCCAGCAGTTTCGGGGACTCGGGCTATGGCTACACCTTC. Its translation: CASSFGDSGYGYTF.